This entry lists 10 T cell receptor beta chains sequenced from one sample in a study of CD8 T cells in ankylosing spondylitis. No antigen is known for these receptors. Findings and caveats of the study: Fewer than 10 highly homologous variants formed a TCR beta motif that appeared characteristic of ankylosing spondylitis blood.

A single record per CDR3 protein comes from TCRdb applying MiXCR to the 5' RACE reads. The sample lists fewer than 750,000 distinct CDR3 sequences; roughly 19% were seen once. Material: blood, either unsorted or a sorted T cell fraction (not recorded which). The receptors shown here come from a male donor with ankylosing spondylitis.

The table lists this clonotype with many counts. The chain is built from TRBV20-1 and TRBJ2-1, with 7 bases matching TRBD1. Germline V gene lookup returns CDR1 DFQATT and CDR2 SNEGSKA (reference sequence). V shed 5 bases and J 6 bases; nucleotides not matched to a gene: 4. The CDR3 runs 12 residues. CDR3 in amino acids: CSAERQGNEQFF. DNA for the CDR3: TGCAGTGCTGAAAGACAGGGCAATGAGCAGTTCTTC.

In its sample, this clonotype was seen a few times. The chain joins TRBV6-1 to TRBJ2-1; no reliable D call. Germline V CDR1 and CDR2: MNHNS, SASEGT. This CDR3 has 15 amino acids. V was shortened by 1 base and J by 6 bases, with 13 bases between the two germline ends. CDR3 loop: CASSEGSWTANEQFF. In DNA form, the CDR3 reads TGTGCCAGCAGTGAAGGGAGCTGGACCGCCAATGAGCAGTTCTTC.

The rearrangement uses TRBV10-3 and TRBJ2-3; TRBD2 matches 11 bases. There are 16 residues in the CDR3. Germline lookup yields CDR1 ENHRY and CDR2 SYGVKD. The J segment lost 4 bases and the V segment lost 3 bases, leaving 6 bases of the junction unmatched. CDR3 nucleotide sequence: TGTGCCATCAGTGAAGGGCTAGCGGGAGGTTCAGATACGCAGTATTTT. It translates to CAISEGLAGGSDTQYF.

The rearrangement joins TRBV30 to TRBJ1-5, with 8 bases identical to TRBD1. Germline values: CDR1 GTSNPN, CDR2 SVGIG (reference sequence). CDR3 length: 13 residues. V shed 7 bases, J shed 5 bases, and the junction held 7 bases outside the gene matches. CDR3: CALQGAPDQPQHF. DNA of the CDR3: TGTGCCTTGCAGGGGGCCCCGGATCAGCCCCAGCATTTT.

This chain connects TRBV6-1 to TRBJ1-2, with a possible D match to TRBD1 (6 bases). Trimming pared 2 bases from V and 4 bases from J, leaving 17 bases between. Per the germline V gene, CDR1 is MNHNS and CDR2 is SASEGT. The CDR3 runs 16 residues. The CDR3 reads CASSERDKQTVYGYTF. The CDR3 DNA follows: TGTGCCAGCAGTGAAAGGGACAAACAAACCGTCTATGGCTACACCTTC.

The chain joins TRBV4-2 to TRBJ2-2; no reliable D call. Germline CDR1 and CDR2: LGHNA and YNFKEQ. V lost 3 bases and J lost 6, with 5 bases in between. The CDR3 contains 12 residues. The CDR3 nucleotides are TGTGCCAGCAGCCATTTGTCCGGGGAGCTGTTTTTT. Translation gives CASSHLSGELFF.

To note about this clonotype: This sequence may be a read error, since a much larger clone differs from it by one base. This chain uses TRBV24-1 with TRBJ2-3; the D gene is possibly TRBD2 (6 bases). CDR1 KGHDR and CDR2 SFDVKD come from the germline V gene. The CDR3 contains 15 residues. CDR3: CVTSDLEGTTDTQYF. CDR3 sequence (DNA): TGTGTCACCAGTGATTTGGAGGGAACCACAGATACGCAGTATTTT.

There are a few counts of this clonotype. The V gene is TRBV7-8, the J gene TRBJ2-7, with 9 nucleotides matching TRBD2. Germline CDR1 reads SGHVS; CDR2 reads FQNEAQ. The CDR3 consists of 15 residues. V lost 3 bases to trimming and J lost 6 bases; unmatched junction nucleotides: 9. CDR3 nucleotides: TGTGCCAGCAGCTTCGGGACTAGCCGCGCTTCCGAGCAGTACTTC. Translating it yields CASSFGTSRASEQYF.

The chain recombines TRBV30 with TRBJ2-1, with 7 positions matching TRBD1. With 5 bases clipped from V and 10 bases from J, the junction kept 2 bases outside the gene matches. Germline assignment: CDR1 GTSNPN and CDR2 SVGIG (reference sequence). The CDR3 sequence is 10 residues long. This CDR3 is CAWETGEQFF. DNA for the CDR3: TGTGCCTGGGAGACAGGGGAGCAGTTCTTC.

The sample holds many counts of this clonotype. The gene calls are TRBV28 and TRBJ1-1; the D is unclear. The germline V and J ends were trimmed by 5 bases and 1 base, with 14 bases remaining between them. The CDR3 is 15 residues long. Per the germline V gene, CDR1 is MDHEN and CDR2 is SYDVKM. The CDR3 reads CASSLPGMRNTEAFF. CDR3 sequence (DNA): TGTGCCAGCAGTCTCCCCGGGATGAGGAACACTGAAGCTTTCTTT.